Listed below are T cell receptor beta chains from one sample, sequenced in a study of PD-1 blockade in classical Hodgkin lymphoma. The protocol was immunoSEQ multiplex PCR, while the TCRdb copy is restricted to in-frame clones and leaves out a portion. The sample lists roughly 30,000 clones, around 79% seen once, with around 0.62% in the top ten. The sequencing here drew on CD4+ T cells from blood, taken before the fourth cycle of nivolumab. These receptor sequences come from a human donor with classical Hodgkin lymphoma. Both conserved end residues are part of each CDR3. Fields, in order: J gene, V gene, D gene, clone size, CDR3 protein, CDR3 DNA. D genes are given only for firm matches. A clone size is listed for some rows: how often the clone was seen (once, few, many), or a class if it is expanded.

>TRBJ1-5|TRBV6-6|-|-
CASSYSMLSNQPQHF
TGTGCCAGCAGTTACTCGATGCTGAGCAATCAGCCCCAGCATTTT
>TRBJ2-5|TRBV6-6|-|once
CASSYGGRIARQTQYF
TGTGCCAGCAGTTACGGCGGGCGGATAGCTCGTCAGACCCAGTACTTC
>TRBJ2-5|TRBV7-8|-|-
CASSLDREMVETQYF
TGTGCCAGCAGCTTAGATCGGGAGATGGTTGAGACCCAGTACTTC
>TRBJ2-1|TRBV7-9|-|-
CASSLINHEQFF
TGTGCCAGCAGCTTAATAAATCATGAGCAGTTCTTC
>TRBJ2-1|TRBV19|-|-
CASNSGWGRLYNEQFF
TGTGCCAGTAACTCCGGGTGGGGGCGGCTGTACAATGAGCAGTTCTTC
>TRBJ2-7|TRBV30|TRBD1|-
CTFTRGPYEQYF
TGTACTTTTACTAGGGGGCCCTACGAGCAGTACTTC
>TRBJ1-1|TRBV29-1|TRBD1|-
CSADRGGTEAFF
TGCAGCGCTGACAGGGGTGGCACTGAAGCTTTCTTT
>TRBJ2-1|TRBV28|TRBD1|once
CASSLGQGVYNEQFF
TGTGCCAGCAGTTTAGGGCAGGGGGTATACAATGAGCAGTTCTTC
>TRBJ2-3|TRBV7-8|TRBD2|-
CASREGLAVFASTDTQYF
TGTGCCAGCAGGGAGGGACTAGCGGTTTTCGCTAGCACAGATACGCAGTATTTT
>TRBJ2-3|TRBV5-1|TRBD2|-
CASSPTSGGPPPDTQYF
TGCGCCAGCAGCCCTACTAGCGGGGGCCCCCCCCCAGATACGCAGTATTTT
>TRBJ2-4|TRBV7-8|-|few
CASSLVGVAKNIQYF
TGTGCCAGCAGCTTAGTTGGGGTGGCCAAAAACATTCAGTACTTC
>TRBJ2-3|TRBV27|-|-
CATRGLGGDTQYF
TGTGCCACACGAGGGCTAGGGGGAGATACGCAGTATTTT
>TRBJ2-2|TRBV6-4|-|-
CASSVEGSGELFF
TGTGCCAGCAGTGTCGAGGGAAGCGGGGAGCTGTTTTTT